What follows are 14 T cell receptor beta chains derived from one specimen sequenced in a study of metastatic and nonmetastatic thyroid tumors. TCRdb used MiXCR to call clones anew from the PCR reads. The sample has 32,000 or so clones, about a sixth seen once; the top ten hold roughly 6.2%. No patient had received any treatment before thyroid surgery. Material for sequencing was blood. The receptors come from a male donor with papillary thyroid cancer or a benign thyroid nodule (not recorded which). Some clones in this sample may be carry-over from other donors' samples.

In the case of this clone: This could be a read error, since a much larger clone is one nucleotide away. The chain uses TRBV12-3 or TRBV12-4 and TRBJ2-5, with 15 nucleotides matching TRBD2. The CDR3 covers 16 residues. CDR3 protein: CASSPGLAGGQETKYF. For the CDR3, the DNA is TGTGCCAGCAGCCCGGGACTAGCGGGGGGCCAAGAGACCAAGTACTTC.

With regard to this clone: Relative to the germline gene, one junction end is altered; a read error may explain this. This sequence joins TRBV7-6 and TRBJ2-1, with D maybe TRBD1 (5 bases). Germline V CDR1 and CDR2: SGHVS, FNYEAQ. The CDR3 has 15 residues. The CDR3 region is CASSLGQGMYNEHFF. CDR3 DNA sequence: TGTGCCAGCAGCTTAGGGCAGGGCATGTACAATGAGCATTTCTTC.

The chain employs TRBV11-2 and TRBJ2-7; 10 bases line up with TRBD2. CDR3 length: 15 amino acids. With V trimmed by 6 bases and J by 3 bases, 8 bases remained unmatched. In germline, CDR1 is SGHAT, CDR2 FQNNGV. CDR3 residues: CASSPIGLADYEQYF. CDR3 DNA: TGTGCCAGCAGTCCCATCGGACTAGCGGACTACGAGCAGTACTTC.

Concerning this clone itself: The junction shows a germline mismatch at one end, possibly a read error. The V and J genes are TRBV6-4 and TRBJ1-2; perhaps TRBD1 as D (6 bases). The CDR3 is made up of 16 amino acids. Per the germline V gene, CDR1 is MRHNA and CDR2 is SNTAGT. The CDR3 region is CASSYSHRDTKASYTF. The CDR3 nucleotides read TGTGCCAGCAGTTACTCCCACCGGGACACTAAGGCGAGCTACACCTTC.

This clone came up many times. This sequence joins TRBV3-1 and TRBJ2-5, with D possibly being TRBD1 or TRBD2 (6 bases each). The V end lost 0 bases, the J end lost 5 bases, and 13 bases lay between the germline ends. CDR3 length equals 15 residues. Germline assignment: CDR1 LGHDT and CDR2 YNNKEL (reference sequence). The CDR3 protein is CASSQEAGEVETQYF. For the CDR3, the DNA is TGTGCCAGCAGCCAAGAAGCAGGGGAGGTGGAGACCCAGTACTTC.

This clone was detected ten times or more. The chain uses TRBV5-1 and TRBJ1-1; D is possibly TRBD1 (6 bases). Germline CDR1 reads SGHRS; CDR2 reads YFSETQ. V was clipped by 2 bases and J by 3 bases, with 14 bases between them. The CDR3 contains 15 residues. Here the CDR3 DNA reads TGCGCCAGCAGCTTTAACGGGGGCTTTGACACTGAAGCTTTCTTT. This translates into CASSFNGGFDTEAFF.

This clone has at least ten counts. The chain is built from TRBV9 and TRBJ2-1; D is perhaps TRBD2 (6 bases). The V gene lost 0 bases and the J gene lost 2 bases, with 12 bases spanning the gap. The CDR3 sequence is 16 residues long. Germline V lookup: CDR1 SGDLS, CDR2 YYNGEE. The CDR3: CASSVVGRGPYNEQFF. The CDR3 nucleotides read TGTGCCAGCAGCGTAGTGGGGCGGGGACCCTACAATGAGCAGTTCTTC.

At least ten counts were recorded for this clone. V gene TRBV19 combines with J gene TRBJ2-7; weak D call: TRBD2 (5 bases). The length of the CDR3 is 14 residues. V dropped 1 base and J dropped 1 base, with 8 bases sitting between them. The V gene's germline CDR1 is LNHDA and CDR2 SQIVND (reference sequence). The DNA for the CDR3 is TGTGCCAGTAGTATAGGAGGAGGATCCTACGAGCAGTACTTC. It yields the protein CASSIGGGSYEQYF.

This clone has just a few counts. The gene calls are TRBV5-4 and TRBJ2-2; 8 nucleotides align to TRBD2. V shed 2 bases and J 5 bases; nucleotides not matched to a gene: 11. This CDR3 region has 17 residues. Germline-derived CDR1 and CDR2 are SGHNT and YYREEE (reference sequence). The CDR3 sequence: CASSFPVTSVETGELFF. The CDR3 nucleotides are TGTGCCAGCAGCTTCCCCGTGACTAGCGTCGAGACCGGGGAGCTGTTTTTT.

This clone occurred once. This rearrangement joins TRBV7-3 to TRBJ1-3; 7 bases are a match to TRBD1. The ends lost 2 bases at V and 8 bases at J; junction bases unmatched: 9. Germline CDR1 is SGHTA and CDR2 is FQGTGA. CDR3 length: 15 amino acids. The CDR3 protein is CASSLGSPGTDTIYF. CDR3 DNA sequence: TGTGCCAGCAGCTTAGGGAGCCCTGGGACAGACACCATATATTTT.

J is TRBJ2-7 and V is TRBV12-3 or TRBV12-4; 8 nucleotides align to TRBD1. This CDR3 is 14 amino acids long. With 3 bases clipped from V and 4 bases from J, the junction kept 5 bases outside the gene matches. CDR3 coding DNA: TGTGCCAGCAGTTTGGTACAGGGGGGATACGAGCAGTACTTC. Its translation is CASSLVQGGYEQYF.

This clone was observed many times. The gene calls are TRBV7-8 and TRBJ1-1; 10 nucleotides match TRBD1. V was pared by 4 bases and J by 5 bases, with 7 bases of the junction left unmatched. CDR1 is SGHVS and CDR2 is FQNEAQ in the germline V gene. CDR3 length: 15 residues. The CDR3 region is CASSYGDRGYTEAFF. The CDR3 DNA sequence: TGTGCCAGCAGCTACGGGGACAGGGGTTATACTGAAGCTTTCTTT.

This clone came up many times. V usage is TRBV19 and J usage is TRBJ2-3; TRBD1 is a possible D gene (5 bases). Trimming pared 4 bases from V and 3 bases from J, leaving 11 bases between. CDR3 length: 14 residues. Germline V CDR1 and CDR2: LNHDA, SQIVND (reference sequence). This chain's CDR3 is CASSSRVRTDTQYF. CDR3 bases: TGTGCCAGTAGTAGCAGGGTCAGGACAGATACGCAGTATTTT.

This clone occurred many times. The rearrangement joins TRBV7-9 to TRBJ2-1; D perhaps matches TRBD1 (5 bases). CDR1 is SEHNR, CDR2 FQNEAQ, per germline (reference sequence). The CDR3 spans 15 residues. Trimming cost V 3 bases and J 1 base, with 10 bases left between them. The CDR3 sequence is CASSFTGDSYNEQFF. The DNA of the CDR3 is TGTGCCAGCAGCTTCACAGGCGATTCCTACAATGAGCAGTTCTTC.